The following is a TCR beta chain sequence with its context. Its antigen is unidentified. This sample is part of a study of T cell repertoires in cytomegalovirus infection. TCRdb analysed the reads with MiXCR anew, one entry per CDR3 protein. The sample records roughly 990,000 distinct CDR3 sequences, 31% being singletons. The sample here was cultured CD8+ T cells from PBMCs, taken from culture after CMV antigen stimulation. The receptor was isolated from a human donor in good health (CMV status not recorded). Some clones in this sample may be carry-over from other donors' samples.

CDR3 loop: CASSLSVLSNTEAFF. In nucleotides, the CDR3 is TGTGCCAGCAGTTTATCGGTACTCTCGAACACTGAAGCTTTCTTT. V is TRBV27 and J is TRBJ1-1; D call uncertain. The ends were cut back, 0 bases at V and 1 base at J, with 9 bases in the middle. The CDR3 loop spans 15 amino acids. Germline lookup yields CDR1 MNHEY and CDR2 SMNVEV (reference sequence).